The rows below give T cell receptor beta chains drawn from one sample of a study of shared clonotypes between healthy human individuals. Libraries were prepared by immunoSEQ multiplex PCR; TCRdb keeps only in-frame clonotypes and omits some of them. The sample has approximately 500,000 clones; approximately 78% are singletons. Sequencing input: PBMCs. Receptor source: a woman aged 40 to 50 in good health. Some clones in this sample may be carry-over from other donors' samples. Both conserved end residues are part of each CDR3. D genes are given only for firm matches. Size tells how often a clone was seen (once, few, many) or the class of an expanded clone, and some rows leave it out.

D gene: .; J gene: TRBJ2-7; clone size: .; CDR3 length: 12; V gene: TRBV27; CDR3 DNA: TGTGCCAGCAGAGGGACACCCTACGAGCAGTACTTC; CDR3 protein: CASRGTPYEQYF
D gene: .; J gene: TRBJ1-1; clone size: .; CDR3 length: 16; V gene: TRBV7-2; CDR3 DNA: TGTGCCAGCAGCTTAGGACCGAGCCTGATGAACACTGAAGCTTTCTTT; CDR3 protein: CASSLGPSLMNTEAFF
D gene: .; J gene: TRBJ2-4; clone size: .; CDR3 length: 17; V gene: TRBV7-6; CDR3 DNA: TGTGCCAGCAGCACCCAGCCAGGCAGGAGTACCAAAAACATTCAGTACTTC; CDR3 protein: CASSTQPGRSTKNIQYF
D gene: .; J gene: TRBJ1-2; clone size: .; CDR3 length: 13; V gene: TRBV5-1; CDR3 DNA: TGCGCCAGCAGCCAGGACAGATTCTATGGCTACACCTTC; CDR3 protein: CASSQDRFYGYTF
D gene: TRBD1; J gene: TRBJ2-2; clone size: .; CDR3 length: 16; V gene: TRBV5-1; CDR3 DNA: TGCGCCAGCAGCAGGCGGGGGACAGGGGGAACCGGGGAGCTGTTTTTT; CDR3 protein: CASSRRGTGGTGELFF
D gene: .; J gene: TRBJ1-1; clone size: .; CDR3 length: 14; V gene: TRBV2; CDR3 DNA: TGTGCCAGCAGTGATGTCTATATGAACACTGAAGCTTTCTTT; CDR3 protein: CASSDVYMNTEAFF
D gene: TRBD1; J gene: TRBJ2-1; clone size: .; CDR3 length: 16; V gene: TRBV11-1; CDR3 DNA: TGTGCCAGCAGCGCAGGGGGAAGGGACAGAAGGAATGAGCAGTTCTTC; CDR3 protein: CASSAGGRDRRNEQFF
D gene: .; J gene: TRBJ2-5; clone size: .; CDR3 length: 15; V gene: TRBV9; CDR3 DNA: TGTGCCAGCAGCGTAGGAGGTGGATCTCAGAAGACCCAGTACTTC; CDR3 protein: CASSVGGGSQKTQYF
D gene: .; J gene: TRBJ2-7; clone size: .; CDR3 length: 11; V gene: TRBV20-1; CDR3 DNA: TGCAGTGCTGGAGCGGACTACGAGCAGTACTTC; CDR3 protein: CSAGADYEQYF
D gene: .; J gene: TRBJ1-3; clone size: .; CDR3 length: 16; V gene: TRBV28; CDR3 DNA: TGTGCCAGCAGTTTATTACTGGGGGGCTCTGGAAACACCATATATTTT; CDR3 protein: CASSLLLGGSGNTIYF
D gene: .; J gene: TRBJ1-5; clone size: .; CDR3 length: 12; V gene: TRBV6-5; CDR3 DNA: TGTGCCAGCAGTTACGCCGATCAGCCCCAGCATTTT; CDR3 protein: CASSYADQPQHF
D gene: TRBD1; J gene: TRBJ1-2; clone size: few; CDR3 length: 15; V gene: TRBV27; CDR3 DNA: TGTGCCAGCAGTCCGCGACAGGGTCCCGCCTATGGCTACACCTTC; CDR3 protein: CASSPRQGPAYGYTF
D gene: .; J gene: TRBJ2-1; clone size: .; CDR3 length: 11; V gene: TRBV6-6; CDR3 DNA: TGTGCCAGCAGCCCTGTGGATGAGCAGTTCTTC; CDR3 protein: CASSPVDEQFF
D gene: .; J gene: TRBJ1-2; clone size: once; CDR3 length: 12; V gene: TRBV11-2; CDR3 DNA: TGTGCCAGCAGCTTAGGAGGTTATGGCTACACCTTC; CDR3 protein: CASSLGGYGYTF
D gene: .; J gene: TRBJ2-2; clone size: .; CDR3 length: 12; V gene: TRBV9; CDR3 DNA: TGTGCCAGCAGCGTAGATCTCAGGGAGCTGTTTTTT; CDR3 protein: CASSVDLRELFF
D gene: .; J gene: TRBJ1-1; clone size: few; CDR3 length: 14; V gene: TRBV10-3; CDR3 DNA: TGTGCCATCAGTCCCCCCGGCCTGAACACTGAAGCTTTCTTT; CDR3 protein: CAISPPGLNTEAFF
D gene: .; J gene: TRBJ2-1; clone size: .; CDR3 length: 16; V gene: TRBV7-9; CDR3 DNA: TGTGCCAGCAGCACCCCTCAAGGAGGGGAGTACAATGAGCAGTTCTTC; CDR3 protein: CASSTPQGGEYNEQFF
D gene: .; J gene: TRBJ2-7; clone size: .; CDR3 length: 14; V gene: TRBV5-1; CDR3 DNA: TGCGCCAGCAGCTTGGCCGGGGTACCCTACGAGCAGTACTTC; CDR3 protein: CASSLAGVPYEQYF
D gene: .; J gene: TRBJ1-2; clone size: few; CDR3 length: 12; V gene: TRBV19; CDR3 DNA: TGTGCCAGTAGTAAGTCAGGCAGCAGCTACACCTTC; CDR3 protein: CASSKSGSSYTF
D gene: TRBD1; J gene: TRBJ2-2; clone size: once; CDR3 length: 16; V gene: TRBV5-8; CDR3 DNA: TGTGCCAGCAGCTTGACACAGGGGGGTAGCACCGGGGAGCTGTTTTTT; CDR3 protein: CASSLTQGGSTGELFF
D gene: .; J gene: TRBJ2-5; clone size: few; CDR3 length: 15; V gene: TRBV7-8; CDR3 DNA: TGTGCCAGCAGCCAGGACGCAGGAGAAGGGGAGACCCAGTACTTC; CDR3 protein: CASSQDAGEGETQYF
D gene: TRBD2; J gene: TRBJ2-1; clone size: .; CDR3 length: 14; V gene: TRBV10-3; CDR3 DNA: TGTGCCATCAGTGATGTGGCTAGCGGTAATGAGCAGTTCTTC; CDR3 protein: CAISDVASGNEQFF
D gene: .; J gene: TRBJ1-5; clone size: .; CDR3 length: 12; V gene: TRBV28; CDR3 DNA: TGTGCCAGCAGTCCTCAGGGACAGCCCCAGCATTTT; CDR3 protein: CASSPQGQPQHF
D gene: TRBD2; J gene: TRBJ2-1; clone size: .; CDR3 length: 14; V gene: TRBV2; CDR3 DNA: TGTGCCAGCAAGGCGGGAGGCTCCTACAATGAGCAGTTCTTC; CDR3 protein: CASKAGGSYNEQFF
D gene: TRBD1; J gene: TRBJ2-5; clone size: .; CDR3 length: 16; V gene: TRBV7-9; CDR3 DNA: TGTGCCAGCAGCTTGGGAACAGGGGGGTTTTTCGAGACCCAGTACTTC; CDR3 protein: CASSLGTGGFFETQYF
D gene: TRBD2; J gene: TRBJ2-3; clone size: once; CDR3 length: 14; V gene: TRBV5-1; CDR3 DNA: TGCGCCAGTAAAATAGCGGGAGTCTCAGATACGCAGTATTTT; CDR3 protein: CASKIAGVSDTQYF
D gene: .; J gene: TRBJ1-1; clone size: .; CDR3 length: 12; V gene: TRBV7-8; CDR3 DNA: TGTGCCAGCAGGCTGGACAGTTCTGAAGCTTTCTTT; CDR3 protein: CASRLDSSEAFF
D gene: TRBD2; J gene: TRBJ2-2; clone size: .; CDR3 length: 22; V gene: TRBV4-1; CDR3 DNA: TGCGCCAGCAGCCAATTGCGGGCGCGGACTAGCGGGAGGGCCGAACACGCCGGGGAGCTGTTTTTT; CDR3 protein: CASSQLRARTSGRAEHAGELFF
D gene: TRBD1; J gene: TRBJ2-2; clone size: .; CDR3 length: 15; V gene: TRBV30; CDR3 DNA: TGTGCCTGGAAATCCGGGACAGGGGAAACCGGGGAGCTGTTTTTT; CDR3 protein: CAWKSGTGETGELFF
D gene: .; J gene: TRBJ1-2; clone size: .; CDR3 length: 14; V gene: TRBV25-1; CDR3 DNA: TGTGCCAGCAGTGATGTCACAGGGAACTATGGCTACACCTTC; CDR3 protein: CASSDVTGNYGYTF
D gene: .; J gene: TRBJ2-5; clone size: once; CDR3 length: 15; V gene: TRBV4-2; CDR3 DNA: TGTGCCAGCAGCCAACCTTTTGAGGGGCTCGAGACCCAGTACTTC; CDR3 protein: CASSQPFEGLETQYF
D gene: .; J gene: TRBJ2-2; clone size: once; CDR3 length: 18; V gene: TRBV12-1; CDR3 DNA: TGTGCCAGCAGCGTTGTGCTAGCGGGAGTAAGCTACACCGGGGAGCTGTTTTTT; CDR3 protein: CASSVVLAGVSYTGELFF
D gene: .; J gene: TRBJ2-3; clone size: .; CDR3 length: 15; V gene: TRBV9; CDR3 DNA: TGTGCCAGCAGCGTAGCCAGCCATAGCACAGATACGCAGTATTTT; CDR3 protein: CASSVASHSTDTQYF
D gene: .; J gene: TRBJ2-7; clone size: .; CDR3 length: 14; V gene: TRBV6-5; CDR3 DNA: TGTGCCAGCAAGGTTCCGGGGACTGTCTACGAGCAGTACTTC; CDR3 protein: CASKVPGTVYEQYF
D gene: .; J gene: TRBJ2-7; clone size: .; CDR3 length: 15; V gene: TRBV7-2; CDR3 DNA: TGTGCCAGCAGCTTAGATCGTAGGATTCGAGACGAGCAGTACTTC; CDR3 protein: CASSLDRRIRDEQYF
D gene: .; J gene: TRBJ2-5; clone size: .; CDR3 length: 12; V gene: TRBV5-1; CDR3 DNA: TGCGCCAGCAGCCCAGAGTTGGAGACCCAGTACTTC; CDR3 protein: CASSPELETQYF
D gene: TRBD1; J gene: TRBJ2-5; clone size: .; CDR3 length: 16; V gene: TRBV19; CDR3 DNA: TGTGCCAGTAGTATAGGGTCGGGACAGGGACTGGAGACCCAGTACTTC; CDR3 protein: CASSIGSGQGLETQYF
D gene: TRBD2; J gene: TRBJ2-1; clone size: .; CDR3 length: 12; V gene: TRBV7-8; CDR3 DNA: TGTGCCAGCAGCTTAAGTGGGAGGGCCATGGTCTTC; CDR3 protein: CASSLSGRAMVF
D gene: .; J gene: TRBJ2-2; clone size: .; CDR3 length: 14; V gene: TRBV30; CDR3 DNA: TGTGCCTGGAGTGTAGACCAGAACACCGGGGAGCTGTTTTTT; CDR3 protein: CAWSVDQNTGELFF
D gene: TRBD1; J gene: TRBJ1-4; clone size: .; CDR3 length: 14; V gene: TRBV25-1; CDR3 DNA: TGTGCCAGCAGTGAAGGGACAGCATTTGAAAAACTGTTTTTT; CDR3 protein: CASSEGTAFEKLFF
D gene: TRBD2; J gene: TRBJ2-5; clone size: .; CDR3 length: 15; V gene: TRBV6-4; CDR3 DNA: TGTGCCAGCAGTTTAGAGCTAGCGGGAGTTGAGACCCAGTACTTC; CDR3 protein: CASSLELAGVETQYF
D gene: .; J gene: TRBJ1-1; clone size: many; CDR3 length: 13; V gene: TRBV30; CDR3 DNA: TGTGCCTGGAGCGCCGACGTTGGGACTGAAGCTTTCTTT; CDR3 protein: CAWSADVGTEAFF
D gene: TRBD1; J gene: TRBJ1-1; clone size: .; CDR3 length: 14; V gene: TRBV2; CDR3 DNA: TGTGCCAGCAGCTGGGACAGGGCAAGCACTGAAGCTTTCTTT; CDR3 protein: CASSWDRASTEAFF
D gene: TRBD1; J gene: TRBJ2-6; clone size: .; CDR3 length: 17; V gene: TRBV15; CDR3 DNA: TGTGCCACCAGCAGAGGGGACAGCAACTCTGGGGCCAACGTCCTGACTTTC; CDR3 protein: CATSRGDSNSGANVLTF
D gene: .; J gene: TRBJ2-1; clone size: .; CDR3 length: 15; V gene: TRBV5-1; CDR3 DNA: TGCGCCAGCAGTCGGGACATCAGCTCCTACAATGAGCAGTTCTTC; CDR3 protein: CASSRDISSYNEQFF
D gene: TRBD2; J gene: TRBJ2-2; clone size: .; CDR3 length: 15; V gene: TRBV5-1; CDR3 DNA: TGCGCCAGCAGCTGGGGACTAGCGGACACCGGGGAGCTGTTTTTT; CDR3 protein: CASSWGLADTGELFF
D gene: TRBD1; J gene: TRBJ2-1; clone size: .; CDR3 length: 16; V gene: TRBV7-8; CDR3 DNA: TGTGCCAGCAGCATGTTGGGACAGGGCTATAACAATGAGCAGTTCTTC; CDR3 protein: CASSMLGQGYNNEQFF
D gene: .; J gene: TRBJ2-3; clone size: .; CDR3 length: 17; V gene: TRBV11-2; CDR3 DNA: TGTGCCAGCAGCCTTAGTAGGGGGGGGCGTAGCACAGATACGCAGTATTTT; CDR3 protein: CASSLSRGGRSTDTQYF
D gene: .; J gene: TRBJ1-1; clone size: .; CDR3 length: 16; V gene: TRBV19; CDR3 DNA: TGTGCCAGTAGTATAGGGGCGATCCCACCGAACACTGAAGCTTTCTTT; CDR3 protein: CASSIGAIPPNTEAFF
D gene: .; J gene: TRBJ2-2; clone size: .; CDR3 length: 14; V gene: TRBV18; CDR3 DNA: TGTGCCAGCTCACTGGGGGTGAACACCGGGGAGCTGTTTTTT; CDR3 protein: CASSLGVNTGELFF
D gene: .; J gene: TRBJ2-6; clone size: .; CDR3 length: 16; V gene: TRBV5-1; CDR3 DNA: TGCGCCAGCAGCCTAAGACAGACCTCTGGGGCCAACGTCCTGACTTTC; CDR3 protein: CASSLRQTSGANVLTF